This TCR beta chain was identified in a study of spatial heterogeneity in lung cancer (dated by TCRdb to about 2019). Describing the broader study: Beta-chain transcripts were consistently detected in greater numbers than alpha-chain transcripts, which likely reflects a higher abundance of beta-chain transcripts. At surgery, both alpha and beta chains were TCR-sequenced in over 200 tumor regions, about 64 matched nontumor lung samples and over 50 PBMC samples. Nonsynonymous mutation counts, determined by whole-exome sequencing of tumor tissue, were related to TCR repertoire features. The study quantitatively compared TCR alpha and beta repertoires across multiple tumor regions, matched nontumor lung and blood in non-small cell lung cancer. In the raw uncorrected reads, each unique combination of TCR and UMI appeared more than ten times on average.

This clonotype was seen a handful of times. Its antigen remains undetermined. Per-base qualities were not stored, and no clone one base away is much larger. Library construction relied on 5' RACE. The reads were generated on a NextSeq 500. In the TCR library protocol, a unique molecular identifier was attached to each TCR cDNA molecule so that PCR and sequencing errors could be corrected. In the paper's pipeline: Decombinator tools were used for TCR identification, UMI-based error correction and CDR3 extraction. Expanded TCRs were defined as those above a frequency of 2 per 1,000, corresponding to the top 1% of the tumor frequency distribution. Renyi diversity was computed with the R vegan package after each repertoire had been subsampled 100 times to 5,000 TCRs. CDR3 similarity networks were constructed using string-kernel similarity of amino acid triplets, with links drawn between CDR3s whose pairwise similarity was above 0.82. TCRdb passed the public sequencing reads through fastp at Q25 and MiXCR, retaining productive beta sequences. Entries that share a CDR3 protein sequence are merged under the most common genes and DNA. What appears here as the V and J calls and clone size reflects TCRdb's work, not the paper's. This sample is represented by 90,000 or so distinct CDR3 sequences; about 9.4% of them were singletons. The top ten clones comprise less than 9% of the sample.

V and J lose 1 base and 2 bases, and a span of 16 bases separates them. From the cysteine through the phenylalanine, the CDR3 covers 16 amino acids. The kept DNA is CDR3 alone, 48 bases in frame from the first base. CDR1 and CDR2 were assigned from the germline V gene as SQVTM and ANQGSEA. Sample time point, as interpreted from the label and publication: sample taken at primary tumor resection. Without any cell sorting, TCR sequencing was performed on whole RNA extracted either from tumor and nontumor lung tissue or from cryopreserved PBMC samples. The donors were 65 to 85 patients from the lung TRACERx cohort who had early-stage, untreated non-small cell lung cancer. Patients were selected for TCR sequencing only if sufficient RNA was available from at least two tumor regions. The study at large found these results: Ubiquitous expanded tumor TCRs showed up in blood more often at tumor resection than at routine follow-up. Confirming at a functional level the hypothesis that regional TCRs recognize regional mutations was considered to require additional single-cell paired TCR alpha and beta sequencing.

The source is a male donor with early-stage non-small cell lung cancer. The V gene is TRBV29-1 and the J gene is TRBJ2-3, with a weak D call of TRBD2 (6 bases match). This sample comprised PBMCs, obtained at surgery. DNA sequence: TGCAGCGTTGAAGCCTACCGGGACTCCTACACAGATACGCAGTATTTT. This is translated as CSVEAYRDSYTDTQYF.